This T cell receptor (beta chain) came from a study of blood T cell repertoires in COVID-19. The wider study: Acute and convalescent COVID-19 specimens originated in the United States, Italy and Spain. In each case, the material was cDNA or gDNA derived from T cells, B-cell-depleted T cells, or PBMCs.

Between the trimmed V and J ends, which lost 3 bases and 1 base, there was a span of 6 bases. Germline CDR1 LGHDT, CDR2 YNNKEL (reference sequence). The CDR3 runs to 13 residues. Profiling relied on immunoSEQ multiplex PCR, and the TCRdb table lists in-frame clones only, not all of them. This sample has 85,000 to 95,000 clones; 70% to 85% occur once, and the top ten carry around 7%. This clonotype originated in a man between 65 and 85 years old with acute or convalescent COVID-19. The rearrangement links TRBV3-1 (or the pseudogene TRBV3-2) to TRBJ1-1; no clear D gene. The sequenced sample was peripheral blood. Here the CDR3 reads CASSQYRNTEAFF. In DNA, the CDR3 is TGTGCCAGCAGCCAGTACAGGAACACTGAAGCTTTCTTT.